Each of the 5 T cell receptor beta chains below was sequenced from the same sample in a study of CD8+ T cells in alopecia areata. Following RNA extraction, reverse transcription yielded cDNA that acted as the sequencing template. The method was immunoSEQ multiplex PCR; TCRdb's version includes in-frame clones alone and lacks a portion of them. The sample holds 150,000 or so clones; roughly 58% are singletons and the top ten take 16%. Stated treatment: oral pan-JAK inhibitor, 5-10 mg twice daily. The sample here was CD4+ T cells sorted from blood, taken between weeks 55 and 70, from a patient treated with tofacitinib. Every receptor here comes from a human donor with alopecia areata.

The chain is built from TRBV6-5 and TRBJ2-7, with 11 positions matching TRBD2. The V segment lost 5 bases and the J segment 3 bases; nucleotides outside the gene matches: 6. The CDR3 contains 15 residues. Germline loops: CDR1 MNHEY, CDR2 SVGAGI. The CDR3 region is CASSLGTSGNYEQYF. The CDR3 region has the DNA TGTGCCAGCAGTCTCGGGACTAGCGGAAACTACGAGCAGTACTTC.

About this clone itself: It is likely a read error, because the conserved phenylalanine at the end of the CDR3 is missing. This rearrangement joins TRBV29-1 to TRBJ1-1; no clear D gene. CDR1 and CDR2 from the germline V gene are SQVTM and ANQGSEA. This CDR3 spans 10 amino acids. With 3 bases removed from V and 10 bases from J, the gap between germline ends came to 9 bases. The CDR3 bases are TGCAGCGTTGATTTTCCCGCAGCTTTCCTT. Its translation is CSVDFPAAFL.

The V and J genes are TRBV29-1 and TRBJ1-1, with D possibly being TRBD1 (5 bases). The CDR3 sequence is 12 residues long. The germline V and J ends were trimmed by 6 bases and 0 bases, with 8 bases remaining between them. Germline loops: CDR1 SQVTM, CDR2 ANQGSEA. The CDR3 nucleotides read TGCAGCGTACGGACACTGAACACTGAAGCTTTCTTT. This encodes CSVRTLNTEAFF.

This clone was detected only a few times. The chain has TRBV23-1 and TRBJ1-1; no clear D gene. TRBV23-1 is an ORF; its function is uncertain. CDR3 size: 15 residues. The V and J ends lost 0 bases and 2 bases respectively, with 10 bases between them. The CDR3 loop is CASSQSIGVNTEAFF. The CDR3 DNA reads TGCGCCAGCAGTCAATCGATCGGAGTAAACACTGAAGCTTTCTTT.

A few counts support this clone. The chain is built from TRBV5-1 and TRBJ1-6; 8 nucleotides line up with TRBD1. CDR1 is SGHRS, CDR2 YFSETQ, per germline. Losses at the gene ends were 4 bases for V and 7 bases for J; bases not matched to a gene: 10. CDR3 length: 16 amino acids. CDR3 protein: CASSLLGGQANSPLHF. The CDR3 nucleotides read TGCGCCAGCAGCCTTCTTGGGGGACAGGCGAATTCACCCCTCCACTTT.